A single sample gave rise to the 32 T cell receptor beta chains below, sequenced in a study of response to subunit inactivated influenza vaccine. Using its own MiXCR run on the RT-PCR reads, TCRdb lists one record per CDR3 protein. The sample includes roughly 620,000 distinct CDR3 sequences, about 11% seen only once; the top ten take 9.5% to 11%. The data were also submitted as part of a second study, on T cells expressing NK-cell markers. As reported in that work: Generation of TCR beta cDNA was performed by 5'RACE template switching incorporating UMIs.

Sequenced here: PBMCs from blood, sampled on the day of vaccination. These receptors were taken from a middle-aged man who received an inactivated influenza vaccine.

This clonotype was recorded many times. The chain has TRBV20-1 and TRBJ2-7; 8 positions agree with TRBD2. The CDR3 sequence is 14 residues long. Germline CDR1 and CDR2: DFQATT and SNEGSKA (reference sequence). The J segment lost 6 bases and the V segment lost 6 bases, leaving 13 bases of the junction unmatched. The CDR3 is CSAPPGSGVLEQYF. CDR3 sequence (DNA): TGCAGTGCCCCACCGGGTAGCGGGGTTCTCGAGCAGTACTTC.

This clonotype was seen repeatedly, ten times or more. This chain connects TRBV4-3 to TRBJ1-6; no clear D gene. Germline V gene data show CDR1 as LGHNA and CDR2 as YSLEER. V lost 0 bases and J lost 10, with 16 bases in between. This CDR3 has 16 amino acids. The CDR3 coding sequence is TGCGCCAGCAGCCAAGATCATTTTGAGGGCGGCTCACCCCTCCACTTT. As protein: CASSQDHFEGGSPLHF.

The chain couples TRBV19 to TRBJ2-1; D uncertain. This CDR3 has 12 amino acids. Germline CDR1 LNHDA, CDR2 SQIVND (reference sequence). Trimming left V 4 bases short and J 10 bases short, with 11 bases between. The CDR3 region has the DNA TGTGCCAGTAGTACCTCCTCCGGGGAGCAGTTCTTC. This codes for CASSTSSGEQFF.

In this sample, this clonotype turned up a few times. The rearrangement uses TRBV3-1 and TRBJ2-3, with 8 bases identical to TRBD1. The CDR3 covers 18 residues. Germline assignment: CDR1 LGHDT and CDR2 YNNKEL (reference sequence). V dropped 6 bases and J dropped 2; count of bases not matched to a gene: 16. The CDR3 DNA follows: TGTGCCAGCAGTAGAAGACAGGGGACAATTTTGTACACAGATACGCAGTATTTT. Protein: CASSRRQGTILYTDTQYF.

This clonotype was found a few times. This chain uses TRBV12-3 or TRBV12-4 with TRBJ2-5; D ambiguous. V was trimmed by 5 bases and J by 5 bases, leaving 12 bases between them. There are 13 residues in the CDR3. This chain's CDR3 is CASSLDSRETQYF. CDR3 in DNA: TGTGCCAGCAGTCTCGACTCCAGGGAGACCCAGTACTTC.

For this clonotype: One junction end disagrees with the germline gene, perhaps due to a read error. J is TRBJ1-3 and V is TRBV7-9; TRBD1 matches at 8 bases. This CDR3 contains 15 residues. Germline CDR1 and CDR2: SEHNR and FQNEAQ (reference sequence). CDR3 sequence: CSSSSLDRVLNTIYF. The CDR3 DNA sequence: TGTTCCAGCAGCTCCTTGGACAGGGTACTAAACACCATATATTTT.

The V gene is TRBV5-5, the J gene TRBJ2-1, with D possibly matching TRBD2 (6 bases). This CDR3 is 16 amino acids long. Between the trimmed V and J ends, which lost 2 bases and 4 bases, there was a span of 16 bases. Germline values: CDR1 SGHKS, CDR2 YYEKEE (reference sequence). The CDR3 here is CASSFTGTPNYNEQFF. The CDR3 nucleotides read TGTGCCAGCAGCTTTACCGGGACTCCGAATTACAATGAGCAGTTCTTC. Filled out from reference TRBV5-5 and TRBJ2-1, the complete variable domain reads DAGVTQSPTHLIKTRGQQVTLRCSPISGHKSVSWYQQVLGQGPQFIFQYYEKEERGRGNFPDRFSARQFPNYSSELNVNALLLGDSALYLCASSFTGTPNYNEQFFGPGTRLTVL.

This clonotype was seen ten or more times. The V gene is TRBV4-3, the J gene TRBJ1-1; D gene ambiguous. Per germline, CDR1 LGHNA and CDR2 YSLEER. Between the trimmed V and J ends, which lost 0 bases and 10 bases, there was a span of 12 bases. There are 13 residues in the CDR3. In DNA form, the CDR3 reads TGCGCCAGCAGCCAAGAGTTGAGGGTTGGAGCTTTCTTT. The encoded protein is CASSQELRVGAFF.

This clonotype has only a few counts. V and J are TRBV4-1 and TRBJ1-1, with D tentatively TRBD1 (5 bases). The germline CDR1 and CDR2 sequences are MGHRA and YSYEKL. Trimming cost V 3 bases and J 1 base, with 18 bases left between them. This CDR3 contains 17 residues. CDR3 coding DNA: TGCGCCAGCAGCCACCGATTTGGGGGGAGCTCGAACACTGAAGCTTTCTTT. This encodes CASSHRFGGSSNTEAFF.

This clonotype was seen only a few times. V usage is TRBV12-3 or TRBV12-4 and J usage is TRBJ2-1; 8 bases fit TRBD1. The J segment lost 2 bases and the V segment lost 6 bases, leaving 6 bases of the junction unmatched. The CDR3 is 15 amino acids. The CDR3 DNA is TGTGCCAGCAGGTTGGGACAGGCAACCTACAATGAGCAGTTCTTC. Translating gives CASRLGQATYNEQFF.

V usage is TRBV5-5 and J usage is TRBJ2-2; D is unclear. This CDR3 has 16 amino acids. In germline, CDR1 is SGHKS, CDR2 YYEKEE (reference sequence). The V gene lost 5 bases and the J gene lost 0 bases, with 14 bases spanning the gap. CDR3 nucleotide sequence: TGTGCCAGCAGGCTCGGCCCTACCGCGAACACCGGGGAGCTGTTTTTT. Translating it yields CASRLGPTANTGELFF.

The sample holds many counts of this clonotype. The CDR3 DNA sequence: TGTGCCAGCAGCTTATCTAGTGCTGATACGCAGTATTTT. This gives the protein CASSLSSADTQYF. This chain links TRBV12-3 or TRBV12-4 with TRBJ2-3; D ambiguous. V was shortened by 6 bases and J by 6 bases, with 13 bases between the two germline ends. The CDR3 totals 13 residues.

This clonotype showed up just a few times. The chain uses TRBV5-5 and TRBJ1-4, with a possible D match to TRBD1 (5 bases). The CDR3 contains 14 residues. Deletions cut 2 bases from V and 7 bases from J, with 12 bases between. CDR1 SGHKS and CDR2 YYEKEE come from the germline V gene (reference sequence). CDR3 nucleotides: TGTGCCAGCAGCTTAGCTTGGGGACCTGAAAAACTGTTTTTT. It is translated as CASSLAWGPEKLFF.

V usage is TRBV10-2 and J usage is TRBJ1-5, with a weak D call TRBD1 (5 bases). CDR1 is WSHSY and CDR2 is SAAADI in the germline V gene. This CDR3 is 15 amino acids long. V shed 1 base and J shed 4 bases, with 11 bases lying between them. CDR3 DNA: TGCGCCAGCAGTGAGTGGGGCGCGGGAAATCAGCCCCAGCATTTT. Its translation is CASSEWGAGNQPQHF.

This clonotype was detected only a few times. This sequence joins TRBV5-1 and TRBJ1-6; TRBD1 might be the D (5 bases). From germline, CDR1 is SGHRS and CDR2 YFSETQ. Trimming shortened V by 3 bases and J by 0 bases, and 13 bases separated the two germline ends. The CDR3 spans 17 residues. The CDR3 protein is CASSYGTGSSYNSPLHF. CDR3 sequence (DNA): TGCGCCAGCAGCTACGGGACGGGAAGCTCCTATAATTCACCCCTCCACTTT.

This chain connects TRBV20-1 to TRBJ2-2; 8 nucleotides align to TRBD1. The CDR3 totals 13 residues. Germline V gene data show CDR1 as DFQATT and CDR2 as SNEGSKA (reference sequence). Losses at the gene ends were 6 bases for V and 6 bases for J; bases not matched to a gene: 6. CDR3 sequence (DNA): TGCAGTGCAGGACAGGGATTTTCCGGGGAGCTGTTTTTT. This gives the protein CSAGQGFSGELFF.

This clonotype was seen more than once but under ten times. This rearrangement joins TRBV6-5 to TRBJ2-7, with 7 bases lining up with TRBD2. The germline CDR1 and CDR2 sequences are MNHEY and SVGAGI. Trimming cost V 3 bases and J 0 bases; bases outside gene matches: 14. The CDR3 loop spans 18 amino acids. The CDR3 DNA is TGTGCCAGCAGTTATAGTTTGCGGGAGAGCAGGAGCTCCTACGAGCAGTACTTC. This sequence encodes CASSYSLRESRSSYEQYF.

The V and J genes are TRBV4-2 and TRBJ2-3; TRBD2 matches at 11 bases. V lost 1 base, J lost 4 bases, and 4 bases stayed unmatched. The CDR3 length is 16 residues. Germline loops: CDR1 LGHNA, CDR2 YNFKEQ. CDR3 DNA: TGTGCCAGCAGCCAAGGTGGGACTAGCGGAGCAGATACGCAGTATTTT. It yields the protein CASSQGGTSGADTQYF.

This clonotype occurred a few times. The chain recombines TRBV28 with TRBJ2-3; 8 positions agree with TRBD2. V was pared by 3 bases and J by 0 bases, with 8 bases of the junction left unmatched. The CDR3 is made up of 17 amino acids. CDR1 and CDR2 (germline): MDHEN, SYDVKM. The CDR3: CASSFPRGGGSTDTQYF. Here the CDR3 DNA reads TGTGCCAGCAGTTTCCCACGGGGGGGTGGGAGCACAGATACGCAGTATTTT.

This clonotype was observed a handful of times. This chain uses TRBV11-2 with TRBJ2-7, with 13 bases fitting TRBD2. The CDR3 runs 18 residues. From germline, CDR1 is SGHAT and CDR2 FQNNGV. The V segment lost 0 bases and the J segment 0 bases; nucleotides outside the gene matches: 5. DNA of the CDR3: TGTGCCAGCAGCTTAGATAGACTAGCGGGGGGCTACTCCTACGAGCAGTACTTC. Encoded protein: CASSLDRLAGGYSYEQYF.

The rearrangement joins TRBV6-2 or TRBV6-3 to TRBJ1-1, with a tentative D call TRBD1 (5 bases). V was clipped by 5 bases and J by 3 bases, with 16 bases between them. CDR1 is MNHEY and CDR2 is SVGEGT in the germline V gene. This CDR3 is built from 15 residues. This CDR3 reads CASSPYLQGDTEAFF. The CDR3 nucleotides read TGTGCCAGCAGTCCATACCTCCAGGGAGACACTGAAGCTTTCTTT.

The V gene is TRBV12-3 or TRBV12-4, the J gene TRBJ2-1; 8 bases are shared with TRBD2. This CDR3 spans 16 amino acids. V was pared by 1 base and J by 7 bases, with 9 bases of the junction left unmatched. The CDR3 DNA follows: TGTGCCAGCAGTTTAGGCGGGGCGGGGGGTCGGAATGAGCAGTTCTTC. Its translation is CASSLGGAGGRNEQFF.

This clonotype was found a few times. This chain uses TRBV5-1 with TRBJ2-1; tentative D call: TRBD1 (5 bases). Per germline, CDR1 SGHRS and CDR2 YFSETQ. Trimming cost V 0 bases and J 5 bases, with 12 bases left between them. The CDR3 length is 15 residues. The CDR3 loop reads CASSLVRGLNNEQFF. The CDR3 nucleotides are TGCGCCAGCAGCTTGGTAAGGGGTTTAAACAATGAGCAGTTCTTC. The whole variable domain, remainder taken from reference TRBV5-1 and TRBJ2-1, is KAGVTQTPRYLIKTRGQQVTLSCSPISGHRSVSWYQQTPGQGLQFLFEYFSETQRNKGNFPGRFSGRQFSNSRSEMNVSTLELGDSALYLCASSLVRGLNNEQFFGPGTRLTVL.

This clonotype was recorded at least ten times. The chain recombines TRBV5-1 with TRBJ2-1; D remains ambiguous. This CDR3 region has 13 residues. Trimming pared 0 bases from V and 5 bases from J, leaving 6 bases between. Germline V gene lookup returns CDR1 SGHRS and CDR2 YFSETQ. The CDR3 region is CASSLAGHNEQFF. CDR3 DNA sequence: TGCGCCAGCAGCTTGGCCGGGCACAATGAGCAGTTCTTC.

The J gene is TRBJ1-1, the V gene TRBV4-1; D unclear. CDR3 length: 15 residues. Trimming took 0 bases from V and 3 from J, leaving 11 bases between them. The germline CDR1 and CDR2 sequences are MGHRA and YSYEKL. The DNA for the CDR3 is TGCGCCAGCAGCCAAGAGCGGAAAGTGGACACTGAAGCTTTCTTT. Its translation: CASSQERKVDTEAFF.

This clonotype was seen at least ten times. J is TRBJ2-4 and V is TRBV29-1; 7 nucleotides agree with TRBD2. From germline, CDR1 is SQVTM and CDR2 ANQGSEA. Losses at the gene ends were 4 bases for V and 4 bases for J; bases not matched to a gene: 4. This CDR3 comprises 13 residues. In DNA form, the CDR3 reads TGCAGCGTTGTCAAGGGAGGGAAAAACATTCAGTACTTC. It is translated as CSVVKGGKNIQYF.

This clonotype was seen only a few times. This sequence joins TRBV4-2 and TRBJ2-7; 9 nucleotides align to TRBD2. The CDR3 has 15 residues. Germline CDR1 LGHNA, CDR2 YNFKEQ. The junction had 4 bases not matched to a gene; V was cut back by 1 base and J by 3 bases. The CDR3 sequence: CASSQVAGGDYEQYF. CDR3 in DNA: TGTGCCAGCAGCCAAGTCGCGGGAGGGGACTACGAGCAGTACTTC.

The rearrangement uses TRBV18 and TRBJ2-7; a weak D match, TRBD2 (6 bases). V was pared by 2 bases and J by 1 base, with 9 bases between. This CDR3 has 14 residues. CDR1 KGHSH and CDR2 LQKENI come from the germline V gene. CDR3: CASSPSGASYEQYF. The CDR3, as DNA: TGTGCCAGCTCACCATCGGGAGCATCCTACGAGCAGTACTTC. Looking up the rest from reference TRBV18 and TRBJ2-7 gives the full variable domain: NAGVMQNPRHLVRRRGQEARLRCSPMKGHSHVYWYRQLPEEGLKFMVYLQKENIIDESGMPKERFSAEFPKEGPSILRIQQVVRGDSAAYFCASSPSGASYEQYFGPGTRLTVT.

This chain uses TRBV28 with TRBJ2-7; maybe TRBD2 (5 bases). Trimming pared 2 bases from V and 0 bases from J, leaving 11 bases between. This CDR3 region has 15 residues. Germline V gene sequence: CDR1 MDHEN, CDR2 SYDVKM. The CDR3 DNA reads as TGTGCCAGCAGTTTAGCGGGTGCTGACTCCTACGAGCAGTACTTC. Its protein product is CASSLAGADSYEQYF.

CDR3 sequence reads: CSAFVGTGGNEKLFF. The CDR3 region has the DNA TGCAGTGCCTTCGTCGGGACAGGGGGAAATGAAAAACTGTTTTTT. The chain uses TRBV20-1 and TRBJ1-4; 11 nucleotides agree with TRBD1. With 6 bases clipped from V and 5 bases from J, the junction kept 8 bases outside the gene matches. The CDR3 totals 15 residues. Germline V gene data show CDR1 as DFQATT and CDR2 as SNEGSKA (reference sequence).

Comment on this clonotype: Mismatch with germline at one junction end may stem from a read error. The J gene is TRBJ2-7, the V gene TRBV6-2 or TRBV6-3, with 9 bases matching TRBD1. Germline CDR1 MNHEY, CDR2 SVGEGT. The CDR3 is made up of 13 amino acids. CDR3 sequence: CASKGQGSFEQYF. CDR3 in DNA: TGTGCCAGCAAAGGACAGGGGTCCTTCGAGCAGTACTTC.

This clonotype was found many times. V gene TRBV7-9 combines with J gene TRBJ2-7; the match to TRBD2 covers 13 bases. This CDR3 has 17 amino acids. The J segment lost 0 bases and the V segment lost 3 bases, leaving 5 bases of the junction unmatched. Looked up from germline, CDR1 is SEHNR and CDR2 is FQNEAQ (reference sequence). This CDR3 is CASSFTSGRGFSYEQYF. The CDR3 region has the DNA TGTGCCAGCAGCTTTACTAGCGGGAGGGGTTTCTCCTACGAGCAGTACTTC.